This TCR beta chain was captured by sequencing in a study of blood T cell repertoires in COVID-19. TCRdb's copy holds only in-frame clones and misses some; the assay was immunoSEQ multiplex PCR. The data show over 70,000 clones, around 88% seen once. Germline V lookup: CDR1 SGHVS, CDR2 FNYEAQ. The V end lost 1 base, the J end lost 6 bases, and 12 bases lay between the germline ends. This CDR3 has 14 amino acids. The sequencing input was peripheral blood. The gene calls are TRBV7-6 and TRBJ2-5; a weak D match, TRBD1 (7 bases). This TCR was sampled from a human donor in a cohort sampled during active COVID-19. Here the CDR3 reads CASSLDPGGKTQYF. The CDR3 DNA sequence: TGTGCCAGCAGCTTAGATCCAGGGGGGAAGACCCAGTACTTC.